The present T cell receptor beta chain was sequenced within a study of CD8+ T cells in alopecia areata. Turning to the study itself: Each day, treated patients took oral tofacitinib twice, at 5 to 10 mg per dose.

RNA extraction was followed by reverse transcription into cDNA, which acted as the sequencing template. Produced via immunoSEQ multiplex PCR; TCRdb's table is partial and in-frame only. Of approximately 180,000 clones listed, 67% are singletons. This CDR3 has 12 amino acids. Germline values: CDR1 GTSNPN, CDR2 SVGIG (reference sequence). Losses at the gene ends were 2 bases for V and 11 bases for J; bases not matched to a gene: 8. J is TRBJ1-1 and V is TRBV30; 7 bases are a match to TRBD1. The source of this sequence is a human donor with alopecia areata. The material sequenced was CD8+ T cells sorted from blood, taken at week 0. CDR3 sequence (DNA): TGTGCCTGGAGTTCAGACAGGGCTCGCGCTTTCTTT. It translates to CAWSSDRARAFF.